This T cell receptor beta chain was identified in a study of response to subunit inactivated influenza vaccine. This CDR3 spans 16 amino acids. Trimming left V 6 bases short and J 5 bases short, with 22 bases between. A single record per CDR3 protein comes from TCRdb applying MiXCR to the RT-PCR reads. In the table there are some 520,000 distinct CDR3 sequences, about 15% of which are singletons. This clonotype has just a few counts. The source is a man between 50 and 75 years old who received an inactivated influenza vaccine. The chain uses TRBV12-3 or TRBV12-4 and TRBJ2-5; D may match TRBD1 or TRBD2 (8 bases each). The source was CD4+ T cells sorted from PBMCs, collected roughly 24 months after vaccination. Here the CDR3 reads CASSRGQRGGLETQYF. The CDR3 DNA reads TGTGCCAGCAGCAGGGGGCAACGGGGGGGCCTCGAGACCCAGTACTTC.